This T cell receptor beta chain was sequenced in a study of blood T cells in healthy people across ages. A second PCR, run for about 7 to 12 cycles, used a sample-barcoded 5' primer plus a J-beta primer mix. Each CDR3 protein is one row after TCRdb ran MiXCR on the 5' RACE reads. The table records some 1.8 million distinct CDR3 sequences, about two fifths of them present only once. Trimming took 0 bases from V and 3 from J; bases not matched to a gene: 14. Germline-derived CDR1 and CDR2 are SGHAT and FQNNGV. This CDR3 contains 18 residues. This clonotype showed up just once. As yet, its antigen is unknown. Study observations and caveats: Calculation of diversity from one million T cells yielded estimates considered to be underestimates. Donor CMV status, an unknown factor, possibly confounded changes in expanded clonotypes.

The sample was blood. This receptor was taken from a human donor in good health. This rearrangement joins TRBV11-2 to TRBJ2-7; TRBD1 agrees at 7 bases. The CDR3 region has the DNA TGTGCCAGCAGCTTAGATCAGGTTGGACAGGTCTTTTACTACGAGCAGTACTTC. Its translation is CASSLDQVGQVFYYEQYF. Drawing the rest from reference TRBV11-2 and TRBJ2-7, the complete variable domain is EAGVAQSPRYKIIEKRQSVAFWCNPISGHATLYWYQQILGQGPKLLIQFQNNGVVDDSQLPKDRFSAERLKGVDSTLKIQPAKLEDSAVYLCASSLDQVGQVFYYEQYFGPGTRLTVT.